The 18 T cell receptor beta chains presented below share a single source sample, sequenced in a study of T cell responses to AZD1222 COVID-19 vaccine. Generated by immunoSEQ multiplex PCR, the TCRdb table keeps only in-frame clones and is missing some. The data contain 70,000 to 95,000 clones, 85% to 90% of them singletons. Source: peripheral blood, taken 28 days after the second AZD1222 dose. The receptors here all came from an adult who received the AZD1222 COVID-19 vaccine.

In this sample, this clone turned up once. The rearrangement joins TRBV5-8 to TRBJ2-7, with D tentatively TRBD1 (6 bases). Germline CDR1 is SGHTS and CDR2 is YDEGEE. The CDR3 length is 13 residues. V lost 1 base and J 4 bases, leaving 9 bases between the germline ends. CDR3 coding DNA: TGTGCCAGCAGCTTGTACAGGGTGTACGAGCAGTACTTC. Its protein product is CASSLYRVYEQYF.

This chain links TRBV6-6 with TRBJ2-3; 13 bases map to TRBD2. The trim removed 5 bases at V and 0 bases at J, leaving 8 bases unmatched. This CDR3 is built from 18 residues. From germline, CDR1 is MNHNY and CDR2 SVGAGI (reference sequence). CDR3 coding DNA: TGTGCCAGCAGTCCGGGACTAGCGGGAAGCTCTAGCACAGATACGCAGTATTTT. Amino acids: CASSPGLAGSSSTDTQYF.

The chain joins TRBV6-5 to TRBJ1-2; 9 bases are a match to TRBD1. Germline CDR1 is MNHEY and CDR2 is SVGAGI. The CDR3 extends over 14 amino acids. Trimming at V came to 6 bases and at J to 6 bases, leaving 8 bases not matched to a gene. The CDR3: CASRPTGQGHGYTF. CDR3 coding DNA: TGTGCCAGCAGGCCTACGGGACAGGGCCATGGCTACACCTTC.

The chain recombines TRBV4-2 with TRBJ2-3; 13 bases agree with TRBD2. The CDR3 is 13 amino acids. Germline CDR1 is LGHNA and CDR2 is YNFKEQ. The trim removed 8 bases at V and 6 bases at J, leaving 2 bases unmatched. Here the CDR3 reads CASSGLAGDTQYF. The CDR3 bases are TGTGCCAGCTCGGGACTAGCGGGGGATACGCAGTATTTT.

The chain is built from TRBV5-1 and TRBJ2-1; D ambiguous. V was shortened by 6 bases and J by 8 bases, with 18 bases between the two germline ends. This CDR3 is 14 amino acids long. The germline V gene encodes CDR1 SGHRS and CDR2 YFSETQ. The CDR3 coding sequence is TGCGCCAGCACGCCGGCCTCTACAAGCGATGAGCAGTTCTTC. The encoded protein is CASTPASTSDEQFF.

The V gene is TRBV11-2, the J gene TRBJ2-1; TRBD1 agrees at 9 bases. V lost 4 bases and J lost 2; bases outside the gene matches: 3. The germline V gene has CDR1 SGHAT and CDR2 FQNNGV. The CDR3 extends over 15 amino acids. The CDR3: CASSSGDRAYNEQFF. The CDR3 DNA reads TGTGCCAGCAGCTCCGGGGACAGGGCCTACAATGAGCAGTTCTTC.

The chain joins TRBV11-2 to TRBJ2-1; D tentatively reads TRBD1 or TRBD2 (5 bases each). From germline, CDR1 is SGHAT and CDR2 FQNNGV. Trimming took 2 bases from V and 6 from J, leaving 14 bases between them. The CDR3 extends over 15 amino acids. CDR3 coding DNA: TGTGCCAGCAGCTTAATGACGGGAAGGGGCAATGAGCAGTTCTTC. This encodes CASSLMTGRGNEQFF.

The V and J genes are TRBV6-6 and TRBJ1-5; D possibly corresponds to TRBD1 (5 bases). Germline V gene data show CDR1 as MNHNY and CDR2 as SVGAGI (reference sequence). The V end was cut by 5 bases, the J end by 0 bases, with 17 bases between. The CDR3 covers 17 residues. DNA for the CDR3: TGTGCCAGCAGTCGTCGCCGGGGGGACTATAGCAATCAGCCCCAGCATTTT. Translation: CASSRRRGDYSNQPQHF.

This rearrangement joins TRBV28 to TRBJ2-5; 7 bases fit TRBD1. With 6 bases clipped from V and 6 bases from J, the junction kept 10 bases outside the gene matches. Germline values: CDR1 MDHEN, CDR2 SYDVKM. The CDR3 has 14 amino acids. This CDR3 is CASRLDRVKQTQYF. The CDR3, as DNA: TGTGCCAGCAGACTCGACAGGGTCAAGCAGACCCAGTACTTC.

The table lists this clone with a count of one. The chain recombines TRBV28 with TRBJ1-2; the D gene is possibly TRBD1 (5 bases). Germline values: CDR1 MDHEN, CDR2 SYDVKM. The V end was cut by 3 bases, the J end by 5 bases, with 13 bases between. The CDR3 is 14 residues long. The CDR3 loop is CASSFGRAGYGYTF. CDR3 coding DNA: TGTGCCAGCAGTTTCGGCAGGGCGGGGTATGGCTACACCTTC.

CDR3 sequence: CASSSPRGQGPEQFF. CDR3 nucleotides: TGTGCCAGCAGCTCGCCTAGGGGACAGGGGCCTGAGCAGTTCTTC. This chain joins TRBV7-2 and TRBJ2-1, with TRBD1 matching over 10 bases. The V segment lost 4 bases and the J segment 9 bases; nucleotides outside the gene matches: 9. This CDR3 spans 15 amino acids. Germline-derived CDR1 and CDR2 are SGHTA and FQGNSA.

The rearrangement joins TRBV5-5 to TRBJ2-6, with D perhaps given as TRBD1 or TRBD2 (5 bases each). Germline CDR1 reads SGHKS; CDR2 reads YYEKEE (reference sequence). V was clipped by 1 base and J by 4 bases, with 15 bases between them. The CDR3 totals 17 residues. DNA of the CDR3: TGTGCCAGCAGCTTGCGTTTGAGGGGATCCGGGGCCAACGTCCTGACTTTC. It specifies CASSLRLRGSGANVLTF.

This chain joins TRBV4-1 and TRBJ2-1, with no clear D. Germline V gene lookup returns CDR1 MGHRA and CDR2 YSYEKL. Trimming removed 0 bases from V and 6 bases from J, with 9 bases in between. The CDR3 is made up of 14 amino acids. The CDR3 region is CASSQERNSNEQFF. The DNA for the CDR3 is TGCGCCAGCAGCCAAGAGCGGAACAGCAATGAGCAGTTCTTC.

This chain links TRBV18 with TRBJ1-2; 8 nucleotides agree with TRBD1. Losses at the gene ends were 3 bases for V and 4 bases for J; bases not matched to a gene: 7. Germline assignment: CDR1 KGHSH and CDR2 LQKENI. The CDR3 extends over 15 amino acids. CDR3 sequence (DNA): TGTGCCAGCTCACCGGGACAGGATCTAGGCTATGGCTACACCTTC. It codes for CASSPGQDLGYGYTF. Looking up the rest from reference TRBV18 and TRBJ1-2 gives the full variable domain: NAGVMQNPRHLVRRRGQEARLRCSPMKGHSHVYWYRQLPEEGLKFMVYLQKENIIDESGMPKERFSAEFPKEGPSILRIQQVVRGDSAAYFCASSPGQDLGYGYTFGSGTRLTVV.

The chain uses TRBV19 and TRBJ2-7, with 13 nucleotides matching TRBD2. The germline V gene encodes CDR1 LNHDA and CDR2 SQIVND (reference sequence). The length of the CDR3 is 14 residues. J was trimmed by 4 bases and V by 6 bases; bases with no gene match: 3. The CDR3 loop reads CASRLAGGPYEQYF. The DNA for the CDR3 is TGTGCCAGTAGACTAGCGGGAGGGCCATACGAGCAGTACTTC.

The chain carries TRBV7-9 and TRBJ1-5; no firm D call. CDR3 length: 13 amino acids. V was clipped by 3 bases and J by 7 bases, with 10 bases between them. Germline CDR1 SEHNR, CDR2 FQNEAQ (reference sequence). The CDR3 region is CASSLFGGQPQHF. CDR3 DNA: TGTGCCAGCAGCTTGTTCGGCGGCCAGCCCCAGCATTTT. The full variable domain, its missing parts supplied by reference TRBV7-9 and TRBJ1-5, is DTGVSQNPRHKITKRGQNVTFRCDPISEHNRLYWYRQTLGQGPEFLTYFQNEAQLEKSRLLSDRFSAERPKGSFSTLEIQRTEQGDSAMYLCASSLFGGQPQHFGDGTRLSIL.

The gene calls are TRBV3-1 (or the pseudogene TRBV3-2) and TRBJ1-2; D is possibly TRBD1 (5 bases). The CDR3 is 13 amino acids. Trimming stripped 6 bases from V and 2 bases from J, with 10 bases between. Per germline, CDR1 LGHDT and CDR2 YNNKEL (reference sequence). The CDR3 DNA reads TGTGCCAGCAGACAGACAGCGAACTATGGCTACACCTTC. This codes for CASRQTANYGYTF.

V is TRBV6-4 and J is TRBJ2-3; 9 bases align to TRBD2. The germline V gene has CDR1 MRHNA and CDR2 SNTAGT. J lost 4 bases, V lost 6 bases, and 2 bases had no gene match. The CDR3 extends over 13 amino acids. The CDR3 DNA sequence: TGTGCCAGCAGCCAGCGGGAGGCAGATACGCAGTATTTT. Encoded protein: CASSQREADTQYF.